This T cell receptor beta chain emerged from a study of monozygotic twins with inflammatory bowel disease. The CDR3 runs 17 residues. Germline values: CDR1 MRHNA, CDR2 SNTAGT. After re-calling the 5' RACE reads, TCRdb lists one entry per CDR3 protein, DNA absent. This sample carries fewer than 150,000 distinct CDR3 sequences, with approximately 2.5% going to the ten biggest clones. The chain carries TRBV6-4 and TRBJ1-5; the TCRdb call, TRBD1, lacks DNA for checking. This clonotype was obtained from a human donor with ulcerative colitis or Crohn's disease, or a healthy co-twin of an affected twin (not recorded which). The specimen sequenced was blood. This chain's CDR3 is CASSDPGQEYSNQPQHF.